The subject of this entry is one T cell receptor (beta chain). The target antigen is unknown. The data were taken from a study of regulatory T cells in long-lasting Graves disease. Sequencing libraries for TCR beta were prepared with iRepertoire HTBI primers and Arm-PCR of CDR3 regions. Original processing methods: Sample data revealed approximately 62 TRBV and some 14 TRBJ segments. TCRdb reanalysed the multiplex PCR reads using MiXCR and keeps one entry per CDR3 protein. TCRdb's processing, not the authors', yielded these V and J calls. The sample lists approximately 690,000 distinct CDR3 sequences; 25% to 30% were seen once. Time point: persistent/refractory GD, antithyroid drugs over 5 years with positive TRAb. RNA from PBMCs was the source of the TCR library. From an endocrinology department in Xi'an, China, came the patients. General study points: Accuracy may have suffered from the small sample size. Patients with persistent disease showed a bias toward TRBV28, TRBJ1-2 and TRBJ2-5.

Trimming removed 7 bases at V and 5 bases at J, with 29 bases between. This CDR3 is 18 amino acids long. The V gene's germline CDR1 is MNHNS and CDR2 SASEGT. Sequencing was performed on peripheral blood mononuclear cells (PBMCs), taken when the disease was refractory, from a patient treated with antithyroid drugs. The rearrangement uses TRBV6-1 and TRBJ1-1, with a possible D match to TRBD1 (6 bases). The origin of this receptor is a female donor with Graves disease. CDR3 bases: TGTGCCAGCATTCCCAGGGTCCCCCAGGGGTCTTTAGGGACTGAAGCTTTCTTT. This sequence encodes CASIPRVPQGSLGTEAFF.